This is a list of T cell receptor beta chains from one sample in a study of blood T cell repertoires in COVID-19. Some clones are missing from TCRdb's copy, which holds only in-frame ones; the method was immunoSEQ multiplex PCR. The data hold fewer than 60,000 clones, with over 80% observed a single time. Specimen: peripheral blood. These receptors were taken from a man between 65 and 85 years old with active COVID-19. The CDR3 runs from the conserved cysteine through the conserved F or W. The D gene is left open where the match is weak. Only some rows state a clone size, as once, few, many or a class for expanded clones.

D	size	V	J	length	DNA	CDR3
TRBD2	-	TRBV5-4	TRBJ2-2	16	TGTGCCAGCAGCTTCGGTAGCGGGGGTTACACCGGGGAGCTGTTTTTT	CASSFGSGGYTGELFF
-	-	TRBV2	TRBJ1-5	14	TGTGCCAGCAAGGGGGGGGTTAGCAATCAGCCCCAGCATTTT	CASKGGVSNQPQHF
TRBD1	-	TRBV11-1	TRBJ1-1	15	TGTGCCAGCAGCCCGTCCCGGGACAGGGGCACTGAAGCTTTCTTT	CASSPSRDRGTEAFF
TRBD1	-	TRBV29-1	TRBJ1-2	14	TGCAGCGTTGAAGTGGGACAGCCTAACTATGGCTACACCTTC	CSVEVGQPNYGYTF
-	-	TRBV29-1	TRBJ2-1	12	TGCAGCCACACCACATCAGGGAATGAGCAGTTCTTC	CSHTTSGNEQFF
-	-	TRBV30	TRBJ1-1	14	TGTGCCTGGAGTCCGGAGGGACCGAACACTGAAGCTTTCTTT	CAWSPEGPNTEAFF
TRBD2	-	TRBV10-3	TRBJ2-3	13	TGTGCCATCAGGAGCGGGGCCACAGATACGCAGTATTTT	CAIRSGATDTQYF
TRBD1	few	TRBV2	TRBJ2-1	16	TGTGCCAGCAGTGTTAAAACAGGGGATTCCGCCAATGAGCAGTTCTTC	CASSVKTGDSANEQFF
TRBD1	few	TRBV24-1	TRBJ1-2	15	TGTGCCTCCGAGTCAGCCGGGACAGGAAACTATGGCTACACCTTC	CASESAGTGNYGYTF
-	-	TRBV18	TRBJ1-1	16	TGTGCCAGCTCACCACCATCGCGGGGGTCGAACACTGAAGCTTTCTTT	CASSPPSRGSNTEAFF
-	-	TRBV10-2	TRBJ2-7	15	TGCGCCAGCAGTGAGCTCCCAGGATCTCATTACGAGCAGTACTTC	CASSELPGSHYEQYF